These T cell receptor beta chains were read from a single sample in a study of T-cell memory formation after mild COVID-19. Each CDR3 protein is one row after TCRdb ran MiXCR on the 5' RACE reads. The data hold 200,000 to 250,000 distinct CDR3 sequences, with about 15% observed a single time. The sample was PBMCs or a T cell subset sorted from them (not recorded which). Receptors were obtained from a man aged 18 to 35 who had mild COVID-19 (a few samples of this study predate the infection). Cell type and time point are not known. Each CDR3 is given with its conserved first and last residue. D genes are given only for firm matches. Size is omitted from some rows. Given values are once, few, many or a class for expanded clones.

j_gene: TRBJ2-5
abundance: NA
v_gene: TRBV6-5
d_gene: NA
CDR3aa: CASSYEGKSQETQYF
CDR3nt: TGTGCCAGCAGTTACGAAGGGAAATCCCAAGAGACCCAGTACTTC

j_gene: TRBJ1-2
abundance: few
v_gene: TRBV6-5
d_gene: NA
CDR3aa: CASSYNWNANYGYTF
CDR3nt: TGTGCCAGCAGTTACAACTGGAATGCTAACTATGGCTACACCTTC

j_gene: TRBJ1-4
abundance: NA
v_gene: TRBV9
d_gene: TRBD1
CDR3aa: CASSLGQVGYEKLFF
CDR3nt: TGTGCCAGCAGCTTAGGACAGGTTGGGTATGAAAAACTGTTTTTT

j_gene: TRBJ2-5
abundance: NA
v_gene: TRBV24-1
d_gene: TRBD1
CDR3aa: CATSDLQGDSFQETQYF
CDR3nt: TGTGCCACCAGTGATTTGCAGGGGGACAGCTTCCAAGAGACCCAGTACTTC

j_gene: TRBJ1-3
abundance: few
v_gene: TRBV5-1
d_gene: NA
CDR3aa: CASSLAWGAGNTIYF
CDR3nt: TGCGCCAGCAGCTTGGCCTGGGGAGCCGGAAACACCATATATTTT

j_gene: TRBJ2-5
abundance: few
v_gene: TRBV18
d_gene: NA
CDR3aa: CASSPRGTVRQETQYF
CDR3nt: TGTGCCAGCTCACCAAGAGGGACGGTCCGCCAAGAGACCCAGTACTTC

j_gene: TRBJ2-1
abundance: NA
v_gene: TRBV2
d_gene: NA
CDR3aa: CASTGHGLGNEQFF
CDR3nt: TGTGCCAGCACAGGCCATGGTTTGGGCAATGAGCAGTTCTTC

j_gene: TRBJ2-5
abundance: few
v_gene: TRBV15
d_gene: NA
CDR3aa: CATSRERGWETQYF
CDR3nt: TGTGCCACCAGCAGAGAGAGGGGCTGGGAGACCCAGTACTTC

j_gene: TRBJ2-6
abundance: few
v_gene: TRBV7-2
d_gene: TRBD1
CDR3aa: CASSPSGGLSGANVLTF
CDR3nt: TGTGCCAGCAGTCCCTCAGGGGGCCTCTCTGGGGCCAACGTCCTGACTTTC

j_gene: TRBJ1-2
abundance: NA
v_gene: TRBV15
d_gene: NA
CDR3aa: CATSSDSYGYTF
CDR3nt: TGTGCCACCAGCAGCGACAGTTATGGCTACACCTTC

j_gene: TRBJ2-4
abundance: few
v_gene: TRBV18
d_gene: NA
CDR3aa: CASSPGAAKNIQYF
CDR3nt: TGTGCCAGCTCCCCGGGGGCAGCCAAAAACATTCAGTACTTC

j_gene: TRBJ1-5
abundance: once
v_gene: TRBV2
d_gene: NA
CDR3aa: CASRRGIGRNQPQHF
CDR3nt: TGTGCCAGCAGGAGGGGAATCGGGCGCAATCAGCCCCAGCATTTT

j_gene: TRBJ1-3
abundance: NA
v_gene: TRBV6-5
d_gene: NA
CDR3aa: CASSYSAGQSGNTIYF
CDR3nt: TGTGCCAGCAGTTACTCGGCCGGGCAGTCTGGAAACACCATATATTTT

j_gene: TRBJ1-1
abundance: few
v_gene: TRBV25-1
d_gene: NA
CDR3aa: CASSEQGVVTEAFF
CDR3nt: TGTGCCAGCAGCGAACAGGGTGTGGTCACTGAAGCTTTCTTT

j_gene: TRBJ2-7
abundance: NA
v_gene: TRBV29-1
d_gene: NA
CDR3aa: CSVGQGFEQYF
CDR3nt: TGCAGCGTAGGTCAGGGGTTCGAGCAGTACTTC

j_gene: TRBJ1-3
abundance: few
v_gene: TRBV20-1
d_gene: NA
CDR3aa: CSATPTGSGNTIYF
CDR3nt: TGCAGTGCAACACCGACAGGCTCTGGAAACACCATATATTTT

j_gene: TRBJ1-1
abundance: NA
v_gene: TRBV6-6
d_gene: NA
CDR3aa: CASSYDEGIGFF
CDR3nt: TGTGCCAGCAGTTACGATGAGGGGATAGGTTTCTTT

j_gene: TRBJ1-1
abundance: NA
v_gene: TRBV25-1
d_gene: NA
CDR3aa: CASSAQDLAAFF
CDR3nt: TGTGCCAGCAGTGCACAGGACCTCGCAGCTTTCTTT

j_gene: TRBJ2-1
abundance: NA
v_gene: TRBV18
d_gene: TRBD2
CDR3aa: CASSPRLAGGGEQFF
CDR3nt: TGTGCCAGCTCACCACGACTAGCGGGGGGAGGTGAGCAGTTCTTC

j_gene: TRBJ1-2
abundance: NA
v_gene: TRBV7-8
d_gene: NA
CDR3aa: CASSLGGSSNYGYTF
CDR3nt: TGTGCCAGCAGCTTAGGAGGATCTTCTAACTATGGCTACACCTTC

j_gene: TRBJ2-3
abundance: many
v_gene: TRBV18
d_gene: NA
CDR3aa: CASSGARSTDTQYF
CDR3nt: TGTGCCAGCTCGGGGGCGCGGAGCACAGATACGCAGTATTTT

j_gene: TRBJ1-1
abundance: NA
v_gene: TRBV2
d_gene: NA
CDR3aa: CASQTGGTEAFF
CDR3nt: TGTGCCAGCCAAACTGGAGGCACTGAAGCTTTCTTT

j_gene: TRBJ2-5
abundance: few
v_gene: TRBV18
d_gene: NA
CDR3aa: CASSRAPDRQETQYF
CDR3nt: TGTGCCAGCTCACGCGCCCCGGACAGACAAGAGACCCAGTACTTC

j_gene: TRBJ1-1
abundance: few
v_gene: TRBV20-1
d_gene: TRBD1
CDR3aa: CSARQTGRNTEAFF
CDR3nt: TGCAGTGCTAGACAGACAGGGAGGAACACTGAAGCTTTCTTT

j_gene: TRBJ1-1
abundance: few
v_gene: TRBV6-2/TRBV6-3
d_gene: TRBD1
CDR3aa: CASSYSGPGGLAFF
CDR3nt: TGTGCCAGCAGTTACTCTGGACCAGGGGGCTTGGCTTTCTTT

j_gene: TRBJ1-1
abundance: NA
v_gene: TRBV4-1
d_gene: TRBD1
CDR3aa: CASSRDRVREEAFF
CDR3nt: TGCGCCAGCAGTCGGGACAGGGTGAGGGAGGAAGCTTTCTTT

j_gene: TRBJ1-5
abundance: NA
v_gene: TRBV5-1
d_gene: NA
CDR3aa: CASSLAGQGNQPQHF
CDR3nt: TGCGCCAGCAGCTTGGCCGGGCAGGGCAATCAGCCCCAGCATTTT

j_gene: TRBJ1-5
abundance: NA
v_gene: TRBV7-2
d_gene: NA
CDR3aa: CASSSPGGSGQPQHF
CDR3nt: TGTGCCAGCAGCTCCCCCGGGGGCTCGGGGCAGCCCCAGCATTTT

j_gene: TRBJ1-5
abundance: NA
v_gene: TRBV7-2
d_gene: NA
CDR3aa: CASSSNNNQPQHF
CDR3nt: TGTGCCAGCAGCTCCAACAATAATCAGCCCCAGCATTTT

j_gene: TRBJ2-3
abundance: few
v_gene: TRBV7-2
d_gene: TRBD2
CDR3aa: CASSSRSGGTDTQYF
CDR3nt: TGTGCCAGCAGCTCGAGGAGCGGGGGTACAGATACGCAGTATTTT

j_gene: TRBJ2-1
abundance: few
v_gene: TRBV5-1
d_gene: NA
CDR3aa: CASSLVPSQYEQFF
CDR3nt: TGCGCCAGCAGCTTGGTACCCAGCCAGTATGAGCAGTTCTTC

j_gene: TRBJ2-1
abundance: NA
v_gene: TRBV20-1
d_gene: NA
CDR3aa: CSADVRRHEQFF
CDR3nt: TGCAGTGCTGATGTTAGGAGGCATGAGCAGTTCTTC

j_gene: TRBJ1-5
abundance: few
v_gene: TRBV6-5
d_gene: TRBD1
CDR3aa: CASSYSKGTGDQPQHF
CDR3nt: TGTGCCAGCAGTTACTCGAAAGGGACAGGGGATCAGCCCCAGCATTTT

j_gene: TRBJ1-1
abundance: few
v_gene: TRBV28
d_gene: TRBD1
CDR3aa: CASSLYGATGANTEAFF
CDR3nt: TGTGCCAGCAGTTTATATGGGGCGACAGGGGCGAACACTGAAGCTTTCTTT

j_gene: TRBJ2-3
abundance: medium-sized
v_gene: TRBV11-2
d_gene: NA
CDR3aa: CASRYTGRTSTDTQYF
CDR3nt: TGTGCCAGCAGGTATACGGGCAGGACCAGCACAGATACGCAGTATTTT

j_gene: TRBJ2-2
abundance: few
v_gene: TRBV7-2
d_gene: TRBD2
CDR3aa: CASSFSGAAGELFF
CDR3nt: TGTGCCAGCAGCTTTAGCGGGGCGGCCGGGGAGCTGTTTTTT

j_gene: TRBJ1-6
abundance: few
v_gene: TRBV10-3
d_gene: NA
CDR3aa: CAISVPNSPLHF
CDR3nt: TGTGCCATCAGTGTTCCTAATTCACCCCTCCACTTT

j_gene: TRBJ1-1
abundance: NA
v_gene: TRBV6-6
d_gene: NA
CDR3aa: CASSYAQMGTEAFF
CDR3nt: TGTGCCAGCAGTTACGCGCAGATGGGGACTGAAGCTTTCTTT

j_gene: TRBJ1-1
abundance: NA
v_gene: TRBV2
d_gene: NA
CDR3aa: CASSESTYTEAFF
CDR3nt: TGTGCCAGCAGTGAATCCACCTACACTGAAGCTTTCTTT

j_gene: TRBJ2-3
abundance: NA
v_gene: TRBV12-3/TRBV12-4
d_gene: TRBD1
CDR3aa: CASSLSAQGAYTQYF
CDR3nt: TGTGCCAGCAGCCTCAGCGCCCAGGGGGCCTATACGCAGTATTTT

j_gene: TRBJ2-2
abundance: few
v_gene: TRBV7-3
d_gene: NA
CDR3aa: CASSPGTFTGELFF
CDR3nt: TGTGCCAGCAGCCCGGGGACCTTCACCGGGGAGCTGTTTTTT

j_gene: TRBJ2-7
abundance: many
v_gene: TRBV7-2
d_gene: TRBD1
CDR3aa: CASSFWQGAYEQYF
CDR3nt: TGTGCCAGCAGCTTTTGGCAGGGGGCCTACGAGCAGTACTTC

j_gene: TRBJ1-1
abundance: few
v_gene: TRBV5-5
d_gene: NA
CDR3aa: CASSLVLSGSTEAFF
CDR3nt: TGTGCCAGCAGCTTGGTGCTTTCGGGTAGCACTGAAGCTTTCTTT

j_gene: TRBJ2-5
abundance: NA
v_gene: TRBV20-1
d_gene: NA
CDR3aa: CSAPGQNQETQYF
CDR3nt: TGCAGTGCTCCTGGACAGAACCAAGAGACCCAGTACTTC

j_gene: TRBJ2-7
abundance: few
v_gene: TRBV4-1
d_gene: NA
CDR3aa: CASSQLGYEQYF
CDR3nt: TGCGCCAGCAGCCAACTGGGCTACGAGCAGTACTTC